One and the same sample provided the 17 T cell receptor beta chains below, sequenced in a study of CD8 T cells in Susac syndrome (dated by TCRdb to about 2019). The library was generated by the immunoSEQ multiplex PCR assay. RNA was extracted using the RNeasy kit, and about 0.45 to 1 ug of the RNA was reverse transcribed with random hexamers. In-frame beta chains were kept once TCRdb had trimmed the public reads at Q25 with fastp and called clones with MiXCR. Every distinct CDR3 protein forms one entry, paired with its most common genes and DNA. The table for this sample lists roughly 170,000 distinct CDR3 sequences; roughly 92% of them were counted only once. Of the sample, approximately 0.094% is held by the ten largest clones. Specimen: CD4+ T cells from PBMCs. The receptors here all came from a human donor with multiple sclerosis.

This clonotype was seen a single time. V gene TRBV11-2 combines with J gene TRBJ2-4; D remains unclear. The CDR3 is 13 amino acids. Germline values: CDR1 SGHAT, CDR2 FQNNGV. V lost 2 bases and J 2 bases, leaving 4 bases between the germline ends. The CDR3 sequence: CASSLNTKNIQYF. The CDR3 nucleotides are TGTGCCAGCAGCTTAAACACCAAAAACATTCAGTACTTC.

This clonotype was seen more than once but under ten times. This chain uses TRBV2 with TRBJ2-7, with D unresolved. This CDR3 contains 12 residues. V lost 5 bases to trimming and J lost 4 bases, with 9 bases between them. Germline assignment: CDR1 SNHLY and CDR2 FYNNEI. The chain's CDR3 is CASSPSGYEQYF. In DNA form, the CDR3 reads TGTGCCAGCAGTCCCTCCGGGTACGAGCAGTACTTC.

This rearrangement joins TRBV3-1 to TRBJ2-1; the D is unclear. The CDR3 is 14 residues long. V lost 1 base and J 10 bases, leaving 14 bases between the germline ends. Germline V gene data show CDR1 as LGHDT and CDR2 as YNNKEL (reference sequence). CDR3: CASSQGMGSGEQFF. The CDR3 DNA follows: TGTGCCAGCAGCCAAGGGATGGGATCCGGGGAGCAGTTCTTC.

The CDR3 bases are TGCAGTGCTAGAGATCCGGGGGGCCTTAGCGAGCAGTACTTC. Its protein product is CSARDPGGLSEQYF. The genes are TRBV20-1 and TRBJ2-7, with D possibly TRBD2 on 7 matching bases. This CDR3 spans 14 amino acids. Trimming pared 0 bases from V and 6 bases from J, leaving 15 bases between. The germline CDR1 and CDR2 sequences are DFQATT and SNEGSKA (reference sequence).

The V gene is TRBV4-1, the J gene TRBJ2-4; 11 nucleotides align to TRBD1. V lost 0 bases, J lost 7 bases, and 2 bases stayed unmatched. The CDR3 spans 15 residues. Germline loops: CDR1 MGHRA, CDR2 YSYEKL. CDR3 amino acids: CASSQEGDRGNIQYF. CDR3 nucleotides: TGCGCCAGCAGCCAAGAGGGGGACAGGGGGAACATTCAGTACTTC.

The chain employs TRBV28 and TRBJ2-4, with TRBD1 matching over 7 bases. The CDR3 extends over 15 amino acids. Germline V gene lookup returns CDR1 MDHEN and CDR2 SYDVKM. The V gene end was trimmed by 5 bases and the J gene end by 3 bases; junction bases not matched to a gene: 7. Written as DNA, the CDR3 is TGTGCCAGCAGTCCAACAGGGGCGAGCAAAAACATTCAGTACTTC. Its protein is CASSPTGASKNIQYF.

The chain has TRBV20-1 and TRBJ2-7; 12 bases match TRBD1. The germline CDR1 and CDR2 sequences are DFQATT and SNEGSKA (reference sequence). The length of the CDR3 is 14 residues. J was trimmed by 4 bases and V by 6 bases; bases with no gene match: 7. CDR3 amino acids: CSASLGQGAYEQYF. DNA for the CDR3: TGCAGTGCATCCCTGGGACAGGGGGCTTACGAGCAGTACTTC.

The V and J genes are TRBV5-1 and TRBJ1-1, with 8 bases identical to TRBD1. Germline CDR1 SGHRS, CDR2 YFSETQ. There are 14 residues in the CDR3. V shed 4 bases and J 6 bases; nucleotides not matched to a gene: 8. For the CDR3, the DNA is TGCGCCAGCAGCATCGGACAGGGTGGGCCTGAAGCTTTCTTT. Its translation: CASSIGQGGPEAFF.

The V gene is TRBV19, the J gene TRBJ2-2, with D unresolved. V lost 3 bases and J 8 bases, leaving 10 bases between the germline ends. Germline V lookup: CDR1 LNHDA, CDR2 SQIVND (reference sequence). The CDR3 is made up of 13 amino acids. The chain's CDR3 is CASSIPGMGELFF. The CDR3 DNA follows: TGTGCCAGTAGTATTCCTGGGATGGGGGAGCTGTTTTTT.

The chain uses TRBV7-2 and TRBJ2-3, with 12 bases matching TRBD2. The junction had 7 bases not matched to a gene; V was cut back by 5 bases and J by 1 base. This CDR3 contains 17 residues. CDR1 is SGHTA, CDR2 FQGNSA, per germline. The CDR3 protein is CASSPRLAGARTDTQYF. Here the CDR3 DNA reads TGTGCCAGCAGCCCCAGACTAGCGGGGGCTCGCACAGATACGCAGTATTTT.

The CDR3 DNA sequence: TGCGCCAGCTTTGAGCGGGAGGCCACCGGGGAGCTGTTTTTT. Protein product: CASFEREATGELFF. This rearrangement joins TRBV5-1 to TRBJ2-2, with TRBD2 matching 9 bases. V dropped 7 bases and J dropped 4; count of bases not matched to a gene: 5. Looked up from germline, CDR1 is SGHRS and CDR2 is YFSETQ. The CDR3 is 14 residues long.

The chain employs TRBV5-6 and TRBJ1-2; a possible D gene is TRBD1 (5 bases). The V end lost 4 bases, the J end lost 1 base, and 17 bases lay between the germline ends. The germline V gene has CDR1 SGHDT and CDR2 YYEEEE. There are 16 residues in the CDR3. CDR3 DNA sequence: TGTGCCAGCAGCAGCCGGACCGGGACTGTTAACTATGGCTACACCTTC. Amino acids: CASSSRTGTVNYGYTF.

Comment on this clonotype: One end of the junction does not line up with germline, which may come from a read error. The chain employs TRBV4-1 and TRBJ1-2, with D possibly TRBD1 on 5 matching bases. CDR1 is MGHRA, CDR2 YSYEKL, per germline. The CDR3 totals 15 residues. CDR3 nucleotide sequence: TGCGCCAGCAGACAAGATCTATCCGGGGCCTATGGCTACACCTTC. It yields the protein CASRQDLSGAYGYTF.

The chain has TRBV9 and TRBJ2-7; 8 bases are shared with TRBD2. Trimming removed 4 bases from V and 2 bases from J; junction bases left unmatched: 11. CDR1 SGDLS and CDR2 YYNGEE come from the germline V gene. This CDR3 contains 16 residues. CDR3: CASSPNSGAGAYEQYF. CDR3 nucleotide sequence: TGTGCCAGCAGCCCCAACAGTGGAGCGGGAGCCTACGAGCAGTACTTC.

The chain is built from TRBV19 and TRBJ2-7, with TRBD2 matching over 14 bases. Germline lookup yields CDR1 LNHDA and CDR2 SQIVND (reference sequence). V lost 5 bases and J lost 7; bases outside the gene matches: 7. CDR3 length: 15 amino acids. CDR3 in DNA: TGTGCCAGTAGTTCCGTGACTAGCGGGAGGGTTGAGCAGTACTTC. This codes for CASSSVTSGRVEQYF.

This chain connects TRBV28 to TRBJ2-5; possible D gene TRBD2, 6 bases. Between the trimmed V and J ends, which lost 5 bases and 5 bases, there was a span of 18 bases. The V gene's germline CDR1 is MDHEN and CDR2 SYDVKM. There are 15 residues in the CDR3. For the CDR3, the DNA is TGTGCCAGCAGTCCATTTAGCGGTCCCCGGGAGACCCAGTACTTC. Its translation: CASSPFSGPRETQYF.

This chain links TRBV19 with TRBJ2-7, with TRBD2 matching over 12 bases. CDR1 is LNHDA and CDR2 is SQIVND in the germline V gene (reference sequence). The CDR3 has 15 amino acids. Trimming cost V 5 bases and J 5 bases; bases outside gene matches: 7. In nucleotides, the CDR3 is TGTGCCAGTAGTTCTACTAGCGGGGGGATCAACGAGCAGTACTTC. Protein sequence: CASSSTSGGINEQYF.